Presented here are 8 T cell receptor beta chains from one specimen sequenced in a study of human T cells and chemical hapten exposure. TCRdb reanalysed the RACE reads using MiXCR and keeps one entry per CDR3 protein. The data contain about 81,000 distinct CDR3 sequences, under 9% of them singletons. The time point is: patch test 1, 2 weeks after DPC sensitization. The treatment was: therapeutic diphenylcyclopropenone sensitization with weekly scalp DPC. Sequencing was performed on whole blood, taken in connection with sensitization to the hapten diphenylcyclopropenone (DPC). The receptor set was obtained from a woman in her thirties with alopecia areata. Some clones in this sample may be carry-over from other donors' samples.

Only a few counts were recorded for this clonotype. The chain employs TRBV7-2 and TRBJ2-3; the D gene is possibly TRBD2 (5 bases). V dropped 1 base and J dropped 4 bases, with 15 bases sitting between them. The CDR3 has 16 residues. Germline CDR1 reads SGHTA; CDR2 reads FQGNSA. CDR3 sequence (DNA): TGTGCCAGCAGCTTAGAGGCTAGAGGGTGCGCAGATACGCAGTATTTT. Translation gives CASSLEARGCADTQYF.

This clonotype was picked up many times. This rearrangement joins TRBV4-2 to TRBJ2-7; D not resolved. Looked up from germline, CDR1 is LGHNA and CDR2 is YNFKEQ. The length of the CDR3 is 15 residues. Deletions cut 0 bases from V and 3 bases from J, with 12 bases between. CDR3 sequence reads: CASSQDYSRGYEQYF. In nucleotides, the CDR3 is TGTGCCAGCAGCCAAGACTACAGTAGAGGCTACGAGCAGTACTTC.

V gene TRBV12-3 or TRBV12-4 combines with J gene TRBJ1-2; TRBD1 might be the D (5 bases). This CDR3 comprises 14 residues. V lost 5 bases and J 7 bases, leaving 17 bases between the germline ends. The CDR3 DNA reads TGTGCCAGCAGTACGTCCAAGGGGTTGTCTGGCTACACCTTC. This translates into CASSTSKGLSGYTF.

Turning to this clonotype: At one of its ends the junction is not consistent with the germline gene, which may arise from a read error. This sequence joins TRBV5-3 and TRBJ2-3, with D unclear. TRBV5-3 carries the ORF label, with uncertain function. The CDR3 contains 12 residues. The CDR3 nucleotides are TGTGTCAGAAGCCAAGGTACAGATACGCAGTATTTT. The encoded protein is CVRSQGTDTQYF.

In its sample, this clonotype was seen a few times. The chain employs TRBV5-1 and TRBJ2-4, with 7 bases fitting TRBD1. The germline gives CDR1 SGHRS, CDR2 YFSETQ. The CDR3 has 16 amino acids. J was trimmed by 2 bases and V by 3 bases; bases with no gene match: 8. Written as DNA, the CDR3 is TGCGCCAGCAGCTCCTTGACAGGGAGTACCAAAAACATTCAGTACTTC. Its protein is CASSSLTGSTKNIQYF.

This clonotype came up a few times. The chain couples TRBV5-1 to TRBJ2-1, with D unresolved. Germline lookup yields CDR1 SGHRS and CDR2 YFSETQ. Between the trimmed V and J ends, which lost 4 bases and 5 bases, there was a span of 16 bases. This CDR3 contains 15 residues. The CDR3 reads CASSATRAVNNEQFF. The CDR3 DNA sequence: TGCGCCAGCAGCGCAACCAGAGCTGTAAACAATGAGCAGTTCTTC.

This clonotype showed up many times. The chain joins TRBV6-5 to TRBJ2-7; TRBD1 or TRBD2 may be the D gene (5 bases each). The CDR3 length is 16 residues. CDR1 is MNHEY, CDR2 SVGAGI, per germline. Trimming cost V 0 bases and J 4 bases, with 16 bases left between them. The CDR3 protein is CASSYSSGRVGYEQYF. CDR3 nucleotide sequence: TGTGCCAGCAGTTACTCGAGCGGCAGGGTAGGTTACGAGCAGTACTTC.

In the case of this clonotype: The germline gene is not matched at one end of the junction; a read error may be the cause. V usage is TRBV7-8 and J usage is TRBJ1-5; D perhaps matches TRBD1 (6 bases). Looked up from germline, CDR1 is SGHVS and CDR2 is FQNEAQ. The CDR3 has 17 amino acids. CDR3 coding DNA: TGTGCCAGCAGCTTAGCGTCGGCAGGGGCCTACAATCAGCCCCAGAATTTT. Its translation: CASSLASAGAYNQPQNF.